This T cell receptor beta chain is from a study of blood T cell repertoires in COVID-19. Study context: Acute-phase and convalescent COVID-19 samples originated in the United States, Italy and Spain. PBMCs, B-cell-depleted T cells, or T cells were the source of the cDNA or gDNA that made up the material.

With V trimmed by 3 bases and J by 4 bases, 5 bases remained unmatched. The CDR3 is 15 amino acids. Germline lookup yields CDR1 SGHTA and CDR2 FQGNSA. In the authors' workflow: How many nucleated cells were present was estimated from reference gene primer amplification. Assay: immunoSEQ multiplex PCR; the TCRdb copy retains only in-frame clones and omits some. D and trimming come from the DNA, and the V and J calls and clone size come from that table. The sample yields 70,000 to 95,000 clones, roughly 80% seen once. V is TRBV7-2 and J is TRBJ1-1, with 10 bases that match TRBD1. The clonotype was recovered from a woman aged 70-85 years with active or convalescent COVID-19. The material sequenced was peripheral blood. This chain's CDR3 is CASSLWTGGITEAFF. The CDR3 DNA is TGTGCCAGCAGCTTGTGGACAGGGGGTATCACTGAAGCTTTCTTT. Filled out from reference TRBV7-2 and TRBJ1-1, the complete variable domain reads GAGVSQSPSNKVTEKGKDVELRCDPISGHTALYWYRQSLGQGLEFLIYFQGNSAPDKSGLPSDRFSAERTGGSVSTLTIQRTQQEDSAVYLCASSLWTGGITEAFFGQGTRLTVV.